This is a list of T cell receptor beta chains from one sample in a study of blood T cells in healthy people across ages. TCRdb used MiXCR to reprocess the 5' RACE reads, holding one entry per CDR3 protein. The data show fewer than 1.5 million distinct CDR3 sequences, with about 40% seen just once and roughly 7.9% held by the top ten. The sample consisted of blood. These TCRs come from a woman aged 18-29 years in good health. CDR3s include the opening cysteine and the closing phenylalanine or tryptophan. A D gene is named only where the DNA matches it firmly. Size is omitted from some rows. Given values are once, few, many or a class for expanded clones.

cdr3_nt: TGTGCCAGCATGCCTAGCGGGAGTTCGGATGAGCAGTTCTTC; cdr3_aa: CASMPSGSSDEQFF; j_call: TRBJ2-1; d_call: TRBD2; v_call: TRBV2; clone_size: NA
cdr3_nt: TGTGCCAGCAGCCATCTAGCGGGAGGGCCAGTAGAGACCCAGTACTTC; cdr3_aa: CASSHLAGGPVETQYF; j_call: TRBJ2-5; d_call: TRBD2; v_call: TRBV3-1; clone_size: NA
cdr3_nt: TGTGCCAGCTCTGGGCAGGGGGCGGTTGGGACCCAGTACTTC; cdr3_aa: CASSGQGAVGTQYF; j_call: TRBJ2-5; d_call: TRBD1; v_call: TRBV9; clone_size: NA
cdr3_nt: TGCAGTGCTAGTGTCTCCTACAATGAGCAGTTCTTC; cdr3_aa: CSASVSYNEQFF; j_call: TRBJ2-1; d_call: NA; v_call: TRBV20-1; clone_size: NA
cdr3_nt: TGTGCCAGCAGGGCCGTCAGGGGGGGCACAGATACGCAGTATTTT; cdr3_aa: CASRAVRGGTDTQYF; j_call: TRBJ2-3; d_call: NA; v_call: TRBV6-1; clone_size: NA
cdr3_nt: TGTGCCAGTAGTCCGACGGAGGCGGGAACCTACAATGAGCAGTTCTTC; cdr3_aa: CASSPTEAGTYNEQFF; j_call: TRBJ2-1; d_call: NA; v_call: TRBV19; clone_size: NA
cdr3_nt: TGTGCCAGCACAACGCGGGACAGGGGGGGGAATGAGCAGTTCTTC; cdr3_aa: CASTTRDRGGNEQFF; j_call: TRBJ2-1; d_call: TRBD1; v_call: TRBV6-6; clone_size: once
cdr3_nt: TGTGCCAGCAGCCGAGAGACCTTGACGGGAGAGACCCAGTACTTC; cdr3_aa: CASSRETLTGETQYF; j_call: TRBJ2-5; d_call: NA; v_call: TRBV3-1; clone_size: few
cdr3_nt: TGTGCCAGCAGCCCTCCCCTCCGGGCTGGGGCCAACTCAGATACGCAGTATTTT; cdr3_aa: CASSPPLRAGANSDTQYF; j_call: TRBJ2-3; d_call: NA; v_call: TRBV7-8; clone_size: NA
cdr3_nt: TGCAGTGCTCCAGGACTAGCGAACGAGCAGTTCTTC; cdr3_aa: CSAPGLANEQFF; j_call: TRBJ2-1; d_call: TRBD2; v_call: TRBV20-1; clone_size: few
cdr3_nt: TGTGCCAGCCATTCAGGGGGCGAGAATGATAATAGCACAGATACGCAGTATTTT; cdr3_aa: CASHSGGENDNSTDTQYF; j_call: TRBJ2-3; d_call: NA; v_call: TRBV21-1; clone_size: NA
cdr3_nt: TGCAGTGCTAGGGTGGGACTAGCGGGGCCCCCGTATTTT; cdr3_aa: CSARVGLAGPPYF; j_call: TRBJ2-3; d_call: TRBD2; v_call: TRBV20-1; clone_size: once
cdr3_nt: TGTGCTAGTGGTTTCCTGACAGGGAGGCCGTCTGGGGCCAACGTCCTGACTTTC; cdr3_aa: CASGFLTGRPSGANVLTF; j_call: TRBJ2-6; d_call: NA; v_call: TRBV12-5; clone_size: few
cdr3_nt: TGTGCCAGCAGTGAAGGGCCGGGCCTCCCTTGGGAGCAGTACTTC; cdr3_aa: CASSEGPGLPWEQYF; j_call: TRBJ2-7; d_call: NA; v_call: TRBV6-1; clone_size: few
cdr3_nt: TGTGCCAGCTCACCATGGAGCGGGTACACTGAAGCTTTCTTT; cdr3_aa: CASSPWSGYTEAFF; j_call: TRBJ1-1; d_call: NA; v_call: TRBV18; clone_size: NA
cdr3_nt: TGCGCCAACACCCTTACGGACTACCAAGAGACCCAGTACTTC; cdr3_aa: CANTLTDYQETQYF; j_call: TRBJ2-5; d_call: NA; v_call: TRBV5-1; clone_size: NA
cdr3_nt: TGTGCCAGCGGCAACAGTCGAAACACTGAAGCTTTCTTT; cdr3_aa: CASGNSRNTEAFF; j_call: TRBJ1-1; d_call: NA; v_call: TRBV21-1; clone_size: NA
cdr3_nt: TGCGCCAGCGAGGGACAGGGGGCGAACACTGAAGCTTTCTTT; cdr3_aa: CASEGQGANTEAFF; j_call: TRBJ1-1; d_call: TRBD1; v_call: TRBV5-1; clone_size: few
cdr3_nt: TGCGCCAGCAGCACGGAGGGCCGAGCCGGGGAGCTGTTTTTT; cdr3_aa: CASSTEGRAGELFF; j_call: TRBJ2-2; d_call: NA; v_call: TRBV5-1; clone_size: NA
cdr3_nt: TGTGCCAGCGGGTATCTGGGACTAGCGATTGAGACCCAGTACTTC; cdr3_aa: CASGYLGLAIETQYF; j_call: TRBJ2-5; d_call: TRBD2; v_call: TRBV27; clone_size: NA
cdr3_nt: TGTGCCATCAGGCAGACAGGGCTAACTGAAGCTTTCTTT; cdr3_aa: CAIRQTGLTEAFF; j_call: TRBJ1-1; d_call: TRBD1; v_call: TRBV10-3; clone_size: NA
cdr3_nt: TGTGCCAGCAGCCGAGGCACGGGAGGGAGCTCCTACAATGAGCAGTTCTTC; cdr3_aa: CASSRGTGGSSYNEQFF; j_call: TRBJ2-1; d_call: TRBD2; v_call: TRBV3-1; clone_size: NA
cdr3_nt: TGTGCCATCAGTGAAGAACAGATTAACTATGGCTACACCTTC; cdr3_aa: CAISEEQINYGYTF; j_call: TRBJ1-2; d_call: NA; v_call: TRBV10-3; clone_size: NA
cdr3_nt: TGTGCCAGCAGCTTGACAGAAACCTTTGGTGGGGCCAACGTCCTGACTTTC; cdr3_aa: CASSLTETFGGANVLTF; j_call: TRBJ2-6; d_call: NA; v_call: TRBV7-9; clone_size: few
cdr3_nt: TGTGCCAGCAGGTGGCTAGCGAATGAGCAGTACTTC; cdr3_aa: CASRWLANEQYF; j_call: TRBJ2-7; d_call: NA; v_call: TRBV2; clone_size: NA
cdr3_nt: TGTGCCAGCACGACTAGCGGGGGGACCTATGAGCAGTTCTTC; cdr3_aa: CASTTSGGTYEQFF; j_call: TRBJ2-1; d_call: TRBD2; v_call: TRBV25-1; clone_size: NA
cdr3_nt: TGTGCCAGCAGTTCGGCAGGCTACATGAACACTGAAGCTTTCTTT; cdr3_aa: CASSSAGYMNTEAFF; j_call: TRBJ1-1; d_call: NA; v_call: TRBV27; clone_size: NA
cdr3_nt: TGTGCCAGCAGCCGAGGGACGTATGGCTACACCTTC; cdr3_aa: CASSRGTYGYTF; j_call: TRBJ1-2; d_call: NA; v_call: TRBV6-5; clone_size: NA
cdr3_nt: TGCAGTGCTAGAGATTTTCTGGATAACTACGAGCAGTACTTC; cdr3_aa: CSARDFLDNYEQYF; j_call: TRBJ2-7; d_call: NA; v_call: TRBV20-1; clone_size: NA
cdr3_nt: TGCGCCAGCAGCAACTACAGGGGGGTAGATGGCGGCTACACCTTC; cdr3_aa: CASSNYRGVDGGYTF; j_call: TRBJ1-2; d_call: TRBD1; v_call: TRBV5-1; clone_size: NA
cdr3_nt: TGTGCCAGCAGTTTACTGGATTCGGACAGTAGCTCCTATAATTCACCCCTCCACTTT; cdr3_aa: CASSLLDSDSSSYNSPLHF; j_call: TRBJ1-6; d_call: NA; v_call: TRBV28; clone_size: NA
cdr3_nt: TGTGCCACCAGCAGAGTGGTGACTAGCGGGAGGCTTAAAGAGACCCAGTACTTC; cdr3_aa: CATSRVVTSGRLKETQYF; j_call: TRBJ2-5; d_call: TRBD2; v_call: TRBV15; clone_size: NA
cdr3_nt: TGTGCCAGCAGTTCCCGACCATCCGGGGAGACCCAGTACTTC; cdr3_aa: CASSSRPSGETQYF; j_call: TRBJ2-5; d_call: NA; v_call: TRBV27; clone_size: NA